These 10 T cell receptor beta chains share one sample of origin, sequenced in a study of shared clonotypes between healthy human individuals. TCRdb's table, derived via immunoSEQ multiplex PCR, lists solely in-frame clones and lacks some. Of 300,000 or so clones listed, about 74% were seen once; the top ten hold around a tenth. Sequencing input: memory CD4+ T cells sorted from blood. Subset noted: CD45RA-negative fraction. These receptors all come from a man in his thirties or forties in good health.

The chain combines TRBV15 with TRBJ1-5, with 10 bases identical to TRBD1. The CDR3 has 15 amino acids. The germline CDR1 and CDR2 sequences are LNHNV and YYDKDF (reference sequence). Trimming took 5 bases from V and 5 from J; bases not matched to a gene: 6. CDR3 region: CATSGTGTGDQPQHF. The CDR3 coding sequence is TGTGCCACCAGCGGTACCGGGACAGGGGATCAGCCCCAGCATTTT.

The gene calls are TRBV7-8 and TRBJ1-1; no firm D call. Between the trimmed V and J ends, which lost 5 bases and 3 bases, there was a span of 16 bases. The CDR3 totals 15 residues. Germline values: CDR1 SGHVS, CDR2 FQNEAQ. The CDR3 loop is CASSRLIGWDTEAFF. The CDR3 bases are TGTGCCAGCAGCCGACTGATAGGATGGGACACTGAAGCTTTCTTT.

The V gene is TRBV10-3, the J gene TRBJ2-1; D is perhaps TRBD1 (5 bases). The germline gives CDR1 ENHRY, CDR2 SYGVKD. CDR3 length: 15 amino acids. Between the trimmed V and J ends, which lost 5 bases and 0 bases, there was a span of 11 bases. In DNA form, the CDR3 reads TGTGCCATCAGTAGAGTCCAGGGCTCCTACAATGAGCAGTTCTTC. This translates into CAISRVQGSYNEQFF.

V is TRBV5-5 and J is TRBJ2-5, with TRBD1 matching 11 bases. Germline-derived CDR1 and CDR2 are SGHKS and YYEKEE (reference sequence). This CDR3 spans 16 amino acids. With V trimmed by 2 bases and J by 3 bases, 6 bases remained unmatched. The DNA for the CDR3 is TGTGCCAGCAGCTTCACTCCGGGACAGGGGGAAGAGACCCAGTACTTC. Encoded protein: CASSFTPGQGEETQYF. The full variable domain, rest sourced from reference TRBV5-5 and TRBJ2-5, is DAGVTQSPTHLIKTRGQQVTLRCSPISGHKSVSWYQQVLGQGPQFIFQYYEKEERGRGNFPDRFSARQFPNYSSELNVNALLLGDSALYLCASSFTPGQGEETQYFGPGTRLLVL.

The chain recombines TRBV10-3 with TRBJ2-7; 7 positions agree with TRBD2. Germline CDR1 and CDR2: ENHRY and SYGVKD. Trimming removed 4 bases from V and 0 bases from J; junction bases left unmatched: 3. The CDR3 extends over 14 amino acids. CDR3 sequence (DNA): TGTGCCATCAGTGGGGGGACTATCTCCTACGAGCAGTACTTC. Translation gives CAISGGTISYEQYF.

This chain links TRBV7-2 with TRBJ1-1; the D is unclear. Trimming shortened V by 1 base and J by 8 bases, and 14 bases separated the two germline ends. From germline, CDR1 is SGHTA and CDR2 FQGNSA. This CDR3 comprises 14 residues. CDR3 sequence reads: CASSLGGSSKEAFF. For the CDR3, the DNA is TGTGCCAGCAGCTTAGGTGGTTCGTCGAAGGAAGCTTTCTTT.

Worth noting for this clone: One end of the junction does not line up with germline, which may come from a read error. The chain uses TRBV7-9 and TRBJ2-7; 10 bases align to TRBD2. Germline CDR1 SEHNR, CDR2 FQNEAQ (reference sequence). The CDR3 sequence is 15 residues long. The CDR3 region has the DNA TGTGCCAGCAGCCAAGCTAGCGGGAGACCGTACGCGCAGTACTTC. Protein: CASSQASGRPYAQYF.

The chain carries TRBV7-8 and TRBJ1-5; D unresolved. There are 16 residues in the CDR3. Per germline, CDR1 SGHVS and CDR2 FQNEAQ. Trimming removed 1 base from V and 4 bases from J, with 14 bases in between. CDR3 nucleotides: TGTGCCAGCAGCTTAGTAGTCGAGGTCCGGAATCAGCCCCAGCATTTT. Translating it yields CASSLVVEVRNQPQHF. Complete variable domain (other parts from reference TRBV7-8 and TRBJ1-5): GAGVSQSPRYKVAKRGQDVALRCDPISGHVSLFWYQQALGQGPEFLTYFQNEAQLDKSGLPSDRFFAERPEGSVSTLKIQRTQQEDSAVYLCASSLVVEVRNQPQHFGDGTRLSIL.

This clone was counted a few times. Other DNA sequences of this sample code for an identical CDR3. The CDR3 loop reads CASSVTSGRGYNEQFF. The DNA for the CDR3 is TGTGCCAGCAGCGTAACTAGCGGGAGAGGTTACAATGAGCAGTTCTTC. This sequence joins TRBV9 and TRBJ2-1; TRBD2 agrees at 11 bases. The length of the CDR3 is 16 residues. Trimming at V came to 1 base and at J to 4 bases, leaving 4 bases not matched to a gene. Looked up from germline, CDR1 is SGDLS and CDR2 is YYNGEE.

This clone has only a few counts. This rearrangement joins TRBV2 to TRBJ2-6, with D perhaps being TRBD1 or TRBD2 (5 bases each). The CDR3 is 15 amino acids. Per the germline V gene, CDR1 is SNHLY and CDR2 is FYNNEI. The V end was cut by 6 bases, the J end by 0 bases, with 9 bases between. CDR3 residues: CASRGPSSGANVLTF. For the CDR3, the DNA is TGTGCCAGCAGGGGACCTAGCTCTGGGGCCAACGTCCTGACTTTC. Combining the CDR3 with reference TRBV2 and TRBJ2-6 gives the whole variable domain EPEVTQTPSHQVTQMGQEVILRCVPISNHLYFYWYRQILGQKVEFLVSFYNNEISEKSEIFDDQFSVERPDGSNFTLKIRSTKLEDSAMYFCASRGPSSGANVLTFGAGSRLTVL.